This T cell receptor beta chain was observed in a study of blood T cell repertoires in COVID-19. Study background: Sources were T cells, B-cell-depleted T cells, or PBMCs; the material itself was cDNA or gDNA.

A few counts support this clone. Its ends do not fully match the called genes, so a read error is possible. Authors' methods: Cell counts per sample came from amplifying reference gene primers. Method: immunoSEQ multiplex PCR; TCRdb's copy keeps in-frame clones and lacks some. Clone size and the V and J calls come from that table; the DNA yielded D and trimming. Of under 200,000 clones listed, around two thirds are singletons. The V gene's germline CDR1 is SEHNR and CDR2 FQNEAQ (reference sequence). This CDR3 region has 12 residues. The sequence derives from a woman of 80 years or more with acute or convalescent COVID-19. The sequenced material came from peripheral blood. V and J are TRBV7-9 and TRBJ2-5, with 7 bases matching TRBD2. The CDR3 loop is CASSLGEGSEDF. The DNA of the CDR3 is TGTGCCAGCAGCTTAGGGGAGGGATCAGAGGACTTC.